The TCR beta chain under discussion was sequenced for a study of shared clonotypes between healthy human individuals. Details on this clone: Germline is not matched at one junction end, which may reflect a read error.

Profiled with immunoSEQ multiplex PCR; TCRdb holds only in-frame clones, not every one. The sample lists 2 million to 2.5 million clones; over 85% were seen once. The sample consisted of naive CD4+ T cells from PBMCs. Stated subset: CD45RA+ positively selected. This TCR derives from a man between 18 and 29 years old in good health. Some clones in this sample may be carry-over from other donors' samples.

CDR3 coding DNA: TGCGCCAGCACCCAAGACGGATGGAGATCGGATAGCAATCAGCCCCAGCATTTT. Amino acid sequence: CASTQDGWRSDSNQPQHF. The chain employs TRBV4-1 and TRBJ1-5; D is uncertain. Germline values: CDR1 MGHRA, CDR2 YSYEKL. This CDR3 spans 18 amino acids.